Ten or more counts support the clone carrying this TCR beta chain. A TCRbeta library incorporating unique molecular identifiers was prepared. In TCRdb, the PCR reads were re-called with MiXCR into one record per CDR3 protein. The sample comprises 260,000 or so distinct CDR3 sequences, around 12% of which are singletons, and roughly 2.8% rests with the top ten. The entry originates in a study of T-cell reconstitution after alpha-beta-depleted transplantation in children. This CDR3 has 16 amino acids. CDR1 is SEHNR, CDR2 FQNEAQ, per germline (reference sequence). Germline trimming cut 4 bases from V and 7 bases from J; bases unmatched to any gene: 10.

V usage is TRBV7-9 and J usage is TRBJ2-2; the match to TRBD1 covers 9 bases. This TCR derives from a human donor who donated a stem cell graft to a child with acute lymphoblastic leukemia. The specimen was PBMCs from the stem cell graft donor, collected from the stem cell graft. The CDR3 region is CASSSGTGRGRGELFF. CDR3 sequence (DNA): TGTGCCAGCAGCTCCGGGACAGGGAGAGGTCGCGGGGAGCTGTTTTTT. The complete variable domain, with remaining parts taken from reference TRBV7-9 and TRBJ2-2, reads DTGVSQNPRHKITKRGQNVTFRCDPISEHNRLYWYRQTLGQGPEFLTYFQNEAQLEKSRLLSDRFSAERPKGSFSTLEIQRTEQGDSAMYLCASSSGTGRGRGELFFGEGSRLTVL.